This T cell receptor beta chain derives from a study of control samples from healthy donors and cancer patients. Germline V CDR1 and CDR2: MDHEN, SYDVKM. V dropped 6 bases and J dropped 1; count of bases not matched to a gene: 2. The CDR3 sequence is 14 residues long. The method was immunoSEQ multiplex PCR; TCRdb's version includes in-frame clones alone and lacks a portion of them. The sample shows 120,000 or so clones, 75% to 95% of them seen only once. The material sequenced was blood. The sequence was obtained from a man between 18 and 29 years old in good health. The J gene is TRBJ1-3, the V gene TRBV28; 8 nucleotides agree with TRBD1. The CDR3 DNA reads TGTGCCAGCAGCCGACAGGGGTCTGGAAACACCATATATTTT. Amino acid sequence: CASSRQGSGNTIYF.